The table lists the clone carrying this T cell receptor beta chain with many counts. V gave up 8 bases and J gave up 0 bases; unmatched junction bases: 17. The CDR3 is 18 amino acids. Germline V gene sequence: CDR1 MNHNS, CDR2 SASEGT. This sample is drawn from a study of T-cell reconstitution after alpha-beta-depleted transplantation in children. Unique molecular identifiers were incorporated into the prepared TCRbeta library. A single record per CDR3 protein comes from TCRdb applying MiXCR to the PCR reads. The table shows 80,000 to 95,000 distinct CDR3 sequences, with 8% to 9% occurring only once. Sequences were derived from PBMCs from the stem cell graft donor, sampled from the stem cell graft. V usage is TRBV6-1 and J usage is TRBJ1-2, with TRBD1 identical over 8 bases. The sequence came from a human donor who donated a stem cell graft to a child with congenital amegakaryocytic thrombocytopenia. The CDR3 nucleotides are TGTGCCAGCGGACGGACGGTTACAGGGGGAACATCTAACTATGGCTACACCTTC. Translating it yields CASGRTVTGGTSNYGYTF.